Listed here are 6 T cell receptor beta chains from one sample, sequenced in a study of beta chain features in type 1 diabetes. Study outcomes and limitations: For Type 1 diabetes patients, all four CD4+ subsets carried TCRB CDR3s that were moderately but significantly shorter.

The study reverse transcribed the entire isolated RNA, so it sequenced expressed TCRB transcripts. Generated by immunoSEQ multiplex PCR, the TCRdb table keeps only in-frame clones and is missing some. The repertoire holds about 340,000 clones, with about 14% as singletons. These TCRs' antigens remain unknown. The specimen sequenced was naive CD4+ T cells from blood. These receptors were obtained from a woman aged 18-29 years with type 1 diabetes.

This clone was picked up a small number of times. V gene TRBV7-2 combines with J gene TRBJ2-3; D gene unclear. Trimming cost V 1 base and J 2 bases, with 13 bases left between them. This CDR3 comprises 16 residues. Germline lookup yields CDR1 SGHTA and CDR2 FQGNSA. The CDR3 DNA reads TGTGCCAGCAGCTTAGAGGCTGCGGTCTTCACAGATACGCAGTATTTT. Its protein is CASSLEAAVFTDTQYF.

The chain links TRBV7-2 to TRBJ2-2; 10 positions match TRBD2. This CDR3 has 15 residues. Looked up from germline, CDR1 is SGHTA and CDR2 is FQGNSA. Trimming removed 2 bases from V and 7 bases from J; junction bases left unmatched: 4. The CDR3 DNA is TGTGCCAGCAGCTTACGGACTAGCGGTCACGGGGAGCTGTTTTTT. Its translation: CASSLRTSGHGELFF. Full variable domain (rest looked up from reference TRBV7-2 and TRBJ2-2): GAGVSQSPSNKVTEKGKDVELRCDPISGHTALYWYRQSLGQGLEFLIYFQGNSAPDKSGLPSDRFSAERTGGSVSTLTIQRTQQEDSAVYLCASSLRTSGHGELFFGEGSRLTVL.

This clone showed up just a few times. The chain uses TRBV5-1 and TRBJ1-2, with D possibly matching TRBD1 (5 bases). This CDR3 comprises 13 residues. The V end lost 4 bases, the J end lost 6 bases, and 13 bases lay between the germline ends. Germline V CDR1 and CDR2: SGHRS, YFSETQ. The CDR3 DNA follows: TGCGCCAGCAGCAGAGGGGAGGCGCATGGCTACACCTTC. It translates to CASSRGEAHGYTF. Variable domain in full (rest from reference TRBV5-1 and TRBJ1-2): KAGVTQTPRYLIKTRGQQVTLSCSPISGHRSVSWYQQTPGQGLQFLFEYFSETQRNKGNFPGRFSGRQFSNSRSEMNVSTLELGDSALYLCASSRGEAHGYTFGSGTRLTVV.

The genes are TRBV29-1 and TRBJ2-7; 7 nucleotides line up with TRBD2. V lost 4 bases to trimming and J lost 5 bases; unmatched junction nucleotides: 5. Per germline, CDR1 SQVTM and CDR2 ANQGSEA. This CDR3 is built from 12 residues. CDR3 in amino acids: CSVGDYRNEQYF. As DNA, the CDR3 is TGCAGCGTTGGGGACTACCGGAACGAGCAGTACTTC.

This clone was counted a few times. The rearrangement uses TRBV18 and TRBJ2-7; D not resolved. Looked up from germline, CDR1 is KGHSH and CDR2 is LQKENI. Trimming shortened V by 1 base and J by 3 bases, and 7 bases separated the two germline ends. The CDR3 runs to 13 residues. The chain's CDR3 is CASSPLASYEQYV. CDR3 coding DNA: TGTGCCAGCTCACCACTGGCTAGCTACGAGCAGTACGTC.

In this sample, this clone turned up a few times. The rearrangement links TRBV11-2 to TRBJ2-5, with a weak D call TRBD1 (5 bases). CDR1 is SGHAT, CDR2 FQNNGV, per germline. The V end lost 0 bases, the J end lost 5 bases, and 10 bases lay between the germline ends. This CDR3 is built from 14 residues. CDR3 loop: CASSLDKGPETQYF. CDR3 DNA sequence: TGTGCCAGCAGCTTAGACAAGGGGCCGGAGACCCAGTACTTC.